Detailed here is one T cell receptor beta chain. Its antigen remains undetermined. There are no base qualities to consult, and no much larger clone falls within one base. The library was made by RT-PCR. The sequencing machine was an Illumina HiSeq 2500. TCRdb reran the public reads through fastp at Q25 and MiXCR, keeping productive beta chains. Every distinct CDR3 protein forms one entry, paired with its most common genes and DNA. Within this sample are almost 250,000 distinct CDR3 sequences, with 10% to 15% of them counted one time only. About 7.8% of the sample lies in the top ten. Looking up the germline V gene (reference sequence) yields CDR1 MNHEY and CDR2 SMNVEV. Clipping removes 2 bases from V and 7 bases from J, with 17 as the unmatched junction base count. Inclusive of the bounding cysteine and phenylalanine, the CDR3 is 17 residues long. Here the CDR3 DNA is all that survives: 51 bases in frame from base 1.

This sample was taken from a study of response to subunit inactivated influenza vaccine (dated by TCRdb to 2016 to 2019). As for the study more broadly: Deep quantitative T cell receptor repertoire profiling was used in the study to track responses to a trivalent subunit inactivated influenza vaccine.

Study-wide findings and limitations: The authors suggested that each seasonal influenza vaccination may recruit only a limited number of new T cells.

The sequence joins TRBV27 to TRBJ2-7, with TRBD2 identical over 7 junction bases. This sample comprised non-naive T cells sorted from PBMCs, obtained 14 to 15 days before vaccination. Reading the label with the study, this specimen's cell subset or site is: memory T cell fraction. This sequence was found in a middle-aged man who received an inactivated influenza vaccine. Donor details come from another sample of the same person, matched by shared clones. The bases are TGTGCCAGCAGTTTAAGTTATGTAGCGGGTTCCTCGGGGGAGCAGTACTTC. Translated, it reads CASSLSYVAGSSGEQYF.